The 31 T cell receptor beta chains below all came from one sample that was sequenced in a study of CD8 T cells in Susac syndrome. RNA amounts of about 0.5 to 1 ug underwent reverse transcription with random hexamers. TCRdb processed the immunoSEQ multiplex PCR reads anew with MiXCR; each CDR3 protein has one entry. The sample includes 200,000 to 300,000 distinct CDR3 sequences, over 85% of them seen just once. Sequenced input: CD4+ T cells from PBMCs. These TCRs come from a human donor with multiple sclerosis.

The chain employs TRBV14 and TRBJ2-1, with 10 positions matching TRBD2. The V gene end was trimmed by 6 bases and the J gene end by 8 bases; junction bases not matched to a gene: 4. Germline CDR1 SGHDN, CDR2 FVKESK. This CDR3 is built from 13 residues. The CDR3 sequence is CASRSSGSYEQFF. The CDR3 nucleotides read TGTGCCAGCAGATCTAGCGGGAGTTATGAGCAGTTCTTC.

The chain has TRBV6-5 and TRBJ2-5; 7 bases match TRBD1. The trim removed 6 bases at V and 7 bases at J, leaving 14 bases unmatched. The CDR3 spans 15 residues. Germline values: CDR1 MNHEY, CDR2 SVGAGI. The DNA for the CDR3 is TGTGCCAGCAGCCGCCTGACAGGGACCCCGGGGACCCAGTACTTC. Translating it yields CASSRLTGTPGTQYF.

The chain couples TRBV6-5 to TRBJ1-2; D is perhaps TRBD1 (6 bases). Germline CDR1 reads MNHEY; CDR2 reads SVGAGI. Trimming took 5 bases from V and 5 from J, leaving 15 bases between them. There are 14 residues in the CDR3. Here the CDR3 DNA reads TGTGCCAGCAGTCCCAGGGGCGCAGAGTATGGCTACACCTTC. It yields the protein CASSPRGAEYGYTF.

The V call is TRBV23-1, the J call TRBJ2-2, with 11 positions matching TRBD1. TRBV23-1 falls under the ORF class, with uncertain function. The V segment lost 2 bases and the J segment 0 bases; nucleotides outside the gene matches: 2. This CDR3 is built from 17 residues. CDR3 coding DNA: TGCGCCAGCAGTCAACCGGGACAGGGGGCGAACACCGGGGAGCTGTTTTTT. Its translation: CASSQPGQGANTGELFF.

The rearrangement uses TRBV6-2 or TRBV6-3 and TRBJ1-6; no firm D call. CDR3 size: 16 residues. The V gene's germline CDR1 is MNHEY and CDR2 SVGEGT. Between the trimmed V and J ends, which lost 5 bases and 6 bases, there was a span of 17 bases. CDR3 amino acids: CASSGSMAVSNSPLHF. The CDR3, as DNA: TGTGCCAGCAGTGGGAGTATGGCAGTGAGTAATTCACCCCTCCACTTT.

J is TRBJ2-5 and V is TRBV5-1, with D uncertain. V lost 0 bases and J lost 0, with 6 bases in between. This CDR3 spans 14 amino acids. In germline, CDR1 is SGHRS, CDR2 YFSETQ. CDR3: CASSLGADQETQYF. The CDR3 DNA reads TGCGCCAGCAGCTTGGGCGCCGACCAAGAGACCCAGTACTTC.

The chain employs TRBV3-1 and TRBJ2-5; 7 bases fit TRBD1. V trimming: 4 bases; J trimming: 9 bases; junction bases outside the gene matches: 8. The CDR3 is made up of 13 amino acids. Per the germline V gene, CDR1 is LGHDT and CDR2 is YNNKEL (reference sequence). CDR3 protein: CASSLGPGGAQYF. The CDR3 DNA reads as TGTGCCAGCAGCCTCGGTCCAGGGGGAGCCCAGTACTTC.

This clonotype appeared a single time. The chain uses TRBV12-3 or TRBV12-4 and TRBJ2-1; 7 bases are a match to TRBD1. The CDR3 has 14 amino acids. The V and J ends lost 5 bases and 6 bases, in that order; junction bases with no gene match: 7. CDR3 bases: TGTGCCAGCAGTACCCGACAGGGTGGCAATGAGCAGTTCTTC. Its translation: CASSTRQGGNEQFF.

The gene calls are TRBV6-1 and TRBJ1-5; no definite D call. V dropped 0 bases and J dropped 0 bases, with 6 bases sitting between them. Germline values: CDR1 MNHNS, CDR2 SASEGT. The CDR3 covers 15 residues. The CDR3 DNA follows: TGTGCCAGCAGTGAAGCAGGCATTAGCAATCAGCCCCAGCATTTT. Its protein is CASSEAGISNQPQHF.

This chain connects TRBV5-1 to TRBJ2-2; no firm D call. The CDR3 length is 16 residues. Trimming left V 0 bases short and J 4 bases short, with 13 bases between. Germline V gene data show CDR1 as SGHRS and CDR2 as YFSETQ. The CDR3 bases are TGCGCCAGCAGCTTGGCCGCTCGTGTAGGCACCGGGGAGCTGTTTTTT. This sequence encodes CASSLAARVGTGELFF.

The chain uses TRBV9 and TRBJ1-1, with D perhaps TRBD1 (6 bases). The length of the CDR3 is 15 residues. The ends were cut back, 1 base at V and 5 bases at J, with 15 bases in the middle. CDR1 is SGDLS, CDR2 YYNGEE, per germline. CDR3 sequence reads: CASSVSAGVVTEAFF. CDR3 coding DNA: TGTGCCAGCAGCGTAAGCGCAGGGGTGGTGACTGAAGCTTTCTTT.

About this clonotype: One end of the junction varies from germline; a read error may be responsible. The CDR3 loop is CASSLELRGSAANVLTF. The CDR3 DNA follows: TGTGCCAGCAGTTTAGAATTACGGGGGTCTGCGGCCAACGTCCTGACTTTC. This chain connects TRBV27 to TRBJ2-6, with a possible D match to TRBD2 (6 bases). The V gene's germline CDR1 is MNHEY and CDR2 SMNVEV (reference sequence). The CDR3 sequence is 17 residues long.

This CDR3 is CASSLLLAGELFF. CDR3 nucleotides: TGTGCCAGCAGCTTACTACTAGCGGGAGAGCTGTTTTTT. The genes are TRBV7-2 and TRBJ2-2, with TRBD2 identical over 10 bases. CDR3 length: 13 amino acids. Per the germline V gene, CDR1 is SGHTA and CDR2 is FQGNSA. Losses at the gene ends were 2 bases for V and 11 bases for J; bases not matched to a gene: 2.

The genes are TRBV5-4 and TRBJ1-6; TRBD1 matches at 8 bases. Germline V lookup: CDR1 SGHNT, CDR2 YYREEE (reference sequence). With 3 bases clipped from V and 5 bases from J, the junction kept 19 bases outside the gene matches. This CDR3 is built from 20 residues. The CDR3 nucleotides read TGTGCCAGCAGCTATAACCGGGACAGGCCCACTGGGGTCAATAATTCACCCCTCCACTTT. Its translation: CASSYNRDRPTGVNNSPLHF.

This clonotype was seen once. The chain recombines TRBV6-5 with TRBJ2-5; 8 bases match TRBD2. Germline lookup yields CDR1 MNHEY and CDR2 SVGAGI. Trimming at V came to 2 bases and at J to 4 bases, leaving 3 bases not matched to a gene. The CDR3 consists of 14 residues. The CDR3 coding sequence is TGTGCCAGCAGTTACCGGCGGGGGGCAGAGACCCAGTACTTC. It encodes CASSYRRGAETQYF.

The chain is built from TRBV12-5 and TRBJ2-7; D is unclear. Germline values: CDR1 LGHNT, CDR2 FRNRAP. Trimming left V 2 bases short and J 1 base short, with 6 bases between. The CDR3 runs 13 residues. The CDR3 DNA reads TGTGCTAGTGGTTTGCCGGGTTCCTACGAGCAGTACTTC. Amino acids: CASGLPGSYEQYF.

This clonotype appeared once. The V gene is TRBV6-1, the J gene TRBJ1-5, with unresolved D. Trimming took 7 bases from V and 0 from J, leaving 13 bases between them. Germline V CDR1 and CDR2: MNHNS, SASEGT. The CDR3 has 15 residues. CDR3 residues: CASKILTDSNQPQHF. The CDR3 nucleotides read TGTGCCAGCAAGATCCTGACGGATAGCAATCAGCCCCAGCATTTT.

The chain is built from TRBV3-1 and TRBJ2-5; 7 bases are a match to TRBD2. The trim removed 1 base at V and 1 base at J, leaving 3 bases unmatched. CDR3 length equals 15 residues. CDR1 and CDR2 from the germline V gene are LGHDT and YNNKEL (reference sequence). The CDR3 loop reads CASSQGGLFQETQYF. In DNA, the CDR3 is TGTGCCAGCAGCCAAGGGGGACTATTCCAAGAGACCCAGTACTTC.

V usage is TRBV24-1 and J usage is TRBJ2-2; 8 bases map to TRBD1. V lost 4 bases to trimming and J lost 5 bases; unmatched junction nucleotides: 5. This CDR3 has 15 amino acids. The germline V gene encodes CDR1 KGHDR and CDR2 SFDVKD. In DNA, the CDR3 is TGTGCCACCAGTGACCTACAGGGGGAAACCGGGGAGCTGTTTTTT. Amino acid sequence: CATSDLQGETGELFF.

The V call is TRBV13, the J call TRBJ2-3, with D unclear. Germline V gives CDR1 PRHDT, CDR2 FYEKMQ (reference sequence). Trimming cost V 0 bases and J 1 base, with 8 bases left between them. The CDR3 loop spans 15 amino acids. The CDR3 sequence is CASSLGVSRTDTQYF. CDR3 nucleotides: TGTGCCAGCAGCTTAGGCGTAAGCCGCACAGATACGCAGTATTTT.

V is TRBV10-3 and J is TRBJ1-6, with a possible D match to TRBD1 (5 bases). Germline values: CDR1 ENHRY, CDR2 SYGVKD. V lost 8 bases and J 5 bases, leaving 16 bases between the germline ends. The CDR3 has 15 amino acids. CDR3 nucleotide sequence: TGTGCCATCTCCATGCAACAGGCAAATAATTCACCCCTCCACTTT. Translating it yields CAISMQQANNSPLHF.

This rearrangement joins TRBV20-1 to TRBJ2-1; perhaps TRBD1 as D (6 bases). Deletions cut 3 bases from V and 7 bases from J, with 22 bases between. Germline-derived CDR1 and CDR2 are DFQATT and SNEGSKA (reference sequence). The CDR3 spans 16 residues. The CDR3 DNA is TGCAGTGCTAGTCTCGGTCCAGGGGTATTCGGGAATGAGCAGTTCTTC. This codes for CSASLGPGVFGNEQFF.

V gene TRBV19 combines with J gene TRBJ2-5, with TRBD1 identical over 10 bases. The germline V gene encodes CDR1 LNHDA and CDR2 SQIVND (reference sequence). J gave up 5 bases and V 5 bases, and 11 bases lay outside the gene matches. The CDR3 contains 16 residues. The CDR3 protein is CASSLTPGTGEETQYF. The CDR3 DNA reads as TGTGCCAGTAGTCTCACTCCTGGGACAGGGGAGGAGACCCAGTACTTC.

The chain has TRBV12-3 or TRBV12-4 and TRBJ2-1, with 7 bases that match TRBD1. The V gene end was trimmed by 7 bases and the J gene end by 4 bases; junction bases not matched to a gene: 13. The CDR3 is 16 residues long. The CDR3 loop reads CASTPPPGTAYNEQFF. The CDR3 DNA follows: TGTGCCAGCACTCCCCCTCCCGGGACAGCATACAATGAGCAGTTCTTC.

The chain recombines TRBV19 with TRBJ1-2; TRBD1 matches at 7 bases. CDR3 length: 16 residues. Germline V gene lookup returns CDR1 LNHDA and CDR2 SQIVND (reference sequence). With 3 bases clipped from V and 4 bases from J, the junction kept 11 bases outside the gene matches. CDR3 region: CASSMMQGEASYGYTF. The CDR3 DNA reads as TGTGCCAGTAGTATGATGCAGGGGGAAGCAAGCTATGGCTACACCTTC.

The V call is TRBV5-1, the J call TRBJ2-7, with 7 bases fitting TRBD1. The germline V gene has CDR1 SGHRS and CDR2 YFSETQ. V dropped 7 bases and J dropped 7; count of bases not matched to a gene: 14. The CDR3 extends over 14 amino acids. CDR3 region: CASSRQGLQGEQYF. CDR3 in DNA: TGCGCCAGCTCTCGACAGGGTCTTCAGGGGGAGCAGTACTTC.

The DNA of the CDR3 is TGCGCCAGCAGCTCCGCTGGGCCCCGCTCCTACAATGAGCAGTTCTTC. It is translated as CASSSAGPRSYNEQFF. The V and J genes are TRBV5-1 and TRBJ2-1; D not certain. The V end lost 3 bases, the J end lost 0 bases, and 13 bases lay between the germline ends. The CDR3 sequence is 16 residues long. Looked up from germline, CDR1 is SGHRS and CDR2 is YFSETQ.

The rearrangement uses TRBV19 and TRBJ2-5; perhaps D is TRBD1 or TRBD2 (5 bases each). This CDR3 is 13 amino acids long. V gave up 3 bases and J gave up 0 bases, with 5 bases separating them. Germline V gene data show CDR1 as LNHDA and CDR2 as SQIVND (reference sequence). Written as DNA, the CDR3 is TGTGCCAGTAGTATGGGACACCAAGAGACCCAGTACTTC. Translating it yields CASSMGHQETQYF.

This chain links TRBV9 with TRBJ2-6; D possibly uses TRBD1 or TRBD2 (5 bases each). This CDR3 contains 18 residues. Germline CDR1 reads SGDLS; CDR2 reads YYNGEE. Trimming removed 6 bases from V and 0 bases from J, with 19 bases in between. The CDR3 DNA is TGTGCCAGCACCTACGGGGAAGGGGCGAGCTCTGGGGCCAACGTCCTGACTTTC. Translation gives CASTYGEGASSGANVLTF.

This chain links TRBV19 with TRBJ2-7; 8 positions match TRBD1. CDR3 length: 15 residues. Germline values: CDR1 LNHDA, CDR2 SQIVND (reference sequence). The J segment lost 0 bases and the V segment lost 5 bases, leaving 6 bases of the junction unmatched. CDR3 sequence: CASSASTGASYEQYF. CDR3 DNA sequence: TGTGCCAGTAGTGCTTCGACAGGGGCCTCCTACGAGCAGTACTTC. Drawing the rest from reference TRBV19 and TRBJ2-7, the complete variable domain is DGGITQSPKYLFRKEGQNVTLSCEQNLNHDAMYWYRQDPGQGLRLIYYSQIVNDFQKGDIAEGYSVSREKKESFPLTVTSAQKNPTAFYLCASSASTGASYEQYFGPGTRLTVT.

The chain employs TRBV5-4 and TRBJ2-3; TRBD2 aligns across 11 bases. CDR1 is SGHNT, CDR2 YYREEE, per germline (reference sequence). The CDR3 covers 16 residues. The V and J ends lost 3 bases and 8 bases, in that order; junction bases with no gene match: 11. Here the CDR3 reads CASSSKLAGASATQYF. CDR3 bases: TGTGCCAGCAGCTCGAAACTAGCGGGAGCCTCGGCTACGCAGTATTTT.